A single sample is the source of the 32 T cell receptor beta chains below, sequenced in a study of T cell responses to AZD1222 COVID-19 vaccine. Only in-frame clones appear in the TCRdb table, and some are missing; sequencing was by immunoSEQ multiplex PCR. The sample yields 180,000 or so clones, 90% to 95% seen once. Material: peripheral blood, obtained 28 days after the second dose of the MenACWY control vaccine. The receptors were sampled from an adult who received the MenACWY meningococcal vaccine as a control.

This sequence joins TRBV19 and TRBJ1-4; TRBD1 is a possible D gene (5 bases). The CDR3 length is 17 residues. V was trimmed by 7 bases and J by 8 bases, leaving 26 bases between them. From germline, CDR1 is LNHDA and CDR2 SQIVND (reference sequence). Written as DNA, the CDR3 is TGTGCCAGTACCCCAGGAGGGGTGCGGACGGGTAGGGAAAAACTGTTTTTT. Translated: CASTPGGVRTGREKLFF.

V gene TRBV18 combines with J gene TRBJ1-5; D ambiguous. The CDR3 is 16 amino acids. Germline V gene sequence: CDR1 KGHSH, CDR2 LQKENI. V was cut by 4 bases and J by 0 bases, with 13 bases left in between. CDR3 DNA: TGTGCCAGCTCACTCCAACGGGAATATAGCAATCAGCCCCAGCATTTT. Its protein is CASSLQREYSNQPQHF.

The chain is built from TRBV7-2 and TRBJ1-1; no firm D call. The ends were cut back, 1 base at V and 3 bases at J, with 6 bases in the middle. There are 13 residues in the CDR3. The V gene's germline CDR1 is SGHTA and CDR2 FQGNSA. The CDR3: CASSLDPDTEAFF. Written as DNA, the CDR3 is TGTGCCAGCAGCTTAGACCCAGACACTGAAGCTTTCTTT.

The CDR3: CASRGQGGLEAFF. The CDR3 nucleotides are TGTGCCAGCAGGGGACAGGGGGGGCTTGAAGCTTTCTTT. The chain is built from TRBV27 and TRBJ1-1, with 11 bases fitting TRBD1. V trimming: 6 bases; J trimming: 7 bases; junction bases outside the gene matches: 4. The germline V gene encodes CDR1 MNHEY and CDR2 SMNVEV (reference sequence). CDR3 length: 13 residues.

This chain joins TRBV15 and TRBJ1-3; no clear D gene. V was shortened by 0 bases and J by 0 bases, with 9 bases between the two germline ends. Per the germline V gene, CDR1 is LNHNV and CDR2 is YYDKDF (reference sequence). This CDR3 comprises 16 residues. Here the CDR3 reads CATSRDGRISGNTIYF. The CDR3 DNA reads as TGTGCCACCAGCAGAGACGGCCGAATCTCTGGAAACACCATATATTTT.

This rearrangement joins TRBV30 to TRBJ1-5; TRBD1 aligns across 8 bases. V was pared by 2 bases and J by 0 bases, with 3 bases of the junction left unmatched. This CDR3 region has 15 residues. In germline, CDR1 is GTSNPN, CDR2 SVGIG (reference sequence). This CDR3 reads CAWSKGQGSNQPQHF. The CDR3 nucleotides are TGTGCCTGGAGTAAAGGACAGGGTAGCAATCAGCCCCAGCATTTT.

The CDR3 coding sequence is TGTGCCAGCAGTTTTAAACAGCAGTGGAGCACAGATACGCAGTATTTT. Residues: CASSFKQQWSTDTQYF. The rearrangement joins TRBV27 to TRBJ2-3; no reliable D call. Trimming shortened V by 3 bases and J by 0 bases, and 13 bases separated the two germline ends. CDR1 and CDR2 (germline): MNHEY, SMNVEV (reference sequence). The CDR3 is 16 residues long.

The chain joins TRBV6-2 or TRBV6-3 to TRBJ1-6; tentative D call: TRBD1 (6 bases). Trimming removed 5 bases from V and 5 bases from J, with 10 bases in between. Germline V CDR1 and CDR2: MNHEY, SVGEGT. This CDR3 is built from 14 residues. The CDR3 nucleotides are TGTGCCAGCAGTAGGGACATCGATAATTCACCCCTCCACTTT. It yields the protein CASSRDIDNSPLHF.

The rearrangement joins TRBV27 to TRBJ1-5; TRBD1 aligns across 7 bases. This CDR3 is 13 amino acids long. CDR1 MNHEY and CDR2 SMNVEV come from the germline V gene (reference sequence). Trimming cost V 5 bases and J 7 bases; bases outside gene matches: 5. The CDR3 coding sequence is TGTGCCAGCAGTAGGGGGCGCTGGCAGCCCCAGCATTTT. It yields the protein CASSRGRWQPQHF.

The rearrangement joins TRBV7-8 to TRBJ1-2; D is unclear. Per the germline V gene, CDR1 is SGHVS and CDR2 is FQNEAQ. Trimming left V 5 bases short and J 4 bases short, with 14 bases between. This CDR3 has 14 residues. The CDR3, as DNA: TGTGCCAGCAGCCCCGAGGGTGGCGTCTATGGCTACACCTTC. It encodes CASSPEGGVYGYTF.

The chain employs TRBV30 and TRBJ1-6; 9 bases are a match to TRBD1. The V and J ends lost 4 bases and 9 bases, in that order; junction bases with no gene match: 7. The CDR3 totals 14 residues. Germline lookup yields CDR1 GTSNPN and CDR2 SVGIG (reference sequence). In nucleotides, the CDR3 is TGTGCCTGGAAGGGCGGGACAGGGACTTCACCCCTCCACTTT. Encoded protein: CAWKGGTGTSPLHF.

This chain joins TRBV5-5 and TRBJ1-1; D possibly corresponds to TRBD1 (6 bases). CDR3 length: 18 amino acids. V lost 4 bases, J lost 3 bases, and 25 bases lay in between. CDR1 is SGHKS, CDR2 YYEKEE, per germline (reference sequence). The CDR3: CASSPSDQYRERYTEAFF. DNA of the CDR3: TGTGCCAGCAGCCCTTCGGACCAGTACAGGGAGAGGTACACTGAAGCTTTCTTT.

This sequence joins TRBV19 and TRBJ1-5; tentatively, D is TRBD1 (6 bases). The CDR3 loop spans 14 amino acids. The V end was cut by 4 bases, the J end by 0 bases, with 7 bases between. Germline CDR1 is LNHDA and CDR2 is SQIVND (reference sequence). The CDR3 protein is CASSNRDSNQPQHF. The CDR3 DNA reads as TGTGCCAGTAGTAACAGGGATAGCAATCAGCCCCAGCATTTT.

V is TRBV7-8 and J is TRBJ1-1, with 7 nucleotides matching TRBD1. This CDR3 is built from 16 residues. CDR1 and CDR2 (germline): SGHVS, FQNEAQ. V gave up 1 base and J gave up 4 bases; unmatched junction bases: 9. CDR3 region: CASSLVLRQGSTEAFF. Here the CDR3 DNA reads TGTGCCAGCAGCTTAGTTTTGAGACAGGGATCCACTGAAGCTTTCTTT.

The chain couples TRBV19 to TRBJ1-5, with 7 bases fitting TRBD1. V shed 4 bases and J 1 base; nucleotides not matched to a gene: 1. Looked up from germline, CDR1 is LNHDA and CDR2 is SQIVND (reference sequence). The CDR3 runs 14 residues. CDR3 nucleotides: TGTGCCAGTAGTACGGGACAGAGCAATCAGCCCCAGCATTTT. Protein sequence: CASSTGQSNQPQHF.

This sequence joins TRBV4-3 and TRBJ1-2; a possible D gene is TRBD1 (5 bases). Germline-derived CDR1 and CDR2 are LGHNA and YSLEER. V lost 0 bases and J lost 5, with 13 bases in between. This CDR3 contains 15 residues. As DNA, the CDR3 is TGCGCCAGCAGCCAAGATAAGTCAGGGTGGTATGGCTACACCTTC. Translating it yields CASSQDKSGWYGYTF.

This clone was seen once. At one boundary the junction diverges from the germline segment, which might be a read error. The same CDR3 is also encoded by other DNA sequences in this sample. The V and J genes are TRBV6-5 and TRBJ1-3; TRBD1 might be the D (6 bases). CDR3 length equals 15 residues. Germline CDR1 and CDR2: MNHEY and SVGAGI. The CDR3 DNA reads as TGCGCCAGCAGATCCGACCAGGGGACGGGAAACACCATATATTTT. It translates to CASRSDQGTGNTIYF.

This chain uses TRBV5-6 with TRBJ1-4, with D maybe TRBD1 (6 bases). V was shortened by 4 bases and J by 8 bases, with 12 bases between the two germline ends. The CDR3 has 13 residues. CDR1 SGHDT and CDR2 YYEEEE come from the germline V gene. Written as DNA, the CDR3 is TGTGCCAGCAGCAGCGGACAGAGAGAAAAACTGTTTTTT. Encoded protein: CASSSGQREKLFF.

The chain joins TRBV5-1 to TRBJ2-5; 11 positions agree with TRBD1. With V trimmed by 3 bases and J by 1 base, 5 bases remained unmatched. Germline values: CDR1 SGHRS, CDR2 YFSETQ. This CDR3 contains 16 residues. Here the CDR3 reads CASSSRTGGIQETQYF. In DNA, the CDR3 is TGCGCCAGCAGCTCCAGGACAGGGGGCATCCAAGAGACCCAGTACTTC.

The rearrangement links TRBV7-9 to TRBJ1-6; possible D gene TRBD1, 5 bases. Germline V CDR1 and CDR2: SEHNR, FQNEAQ (reference sequence). The V and J ends lost 5 bases and 8 bases respectively, with 10 bases between them. The CDR3 is 13 amino acids. The CDR3 DNA reads as TGTGCCAGCAGCGATCCGGGGGATTCACCCCTCCACTTT. This encodes CASSDPGDSPLHF.

J is TRBJ1-5 and V is TRBV18; D is possibly TRBD1 (6 bases). Per the germline V gene, CDR1 is KGHSH and CDR2 is LQKENI. Trimming removed 6 bases from V and 9 bases from J, with 18 bases in between. This CDR3 region has 14 residues. CDR3 sequence: CASSLQGQAMPQHF. In DNA, the CDR3 is TGTGCCAGCTCGTTACAGGGTCAGGCGATGCCCCAGCATTTT.

V and J are TRBV6-5 and TRBJ1-5; D may be TRBD1 (5 bases). The V and J ends lost 6 bases and 4 bases respectively, with 16 bases between them. Germline V CDR1 and CDR2: MNHEY, SVGAGI. The CDR3 totals 15 residues. The CDR3 DNA reads TGTGCCAGCAGCTTACCGGGACCGGGGAATCAGCCCCAGCATTTT. It specifies CASSLPGPGNQPQHF.

The CDR3 nucleotides are TGTGCCAGCAGCTTTAGCGGGGGGACCTACAATGAGCAGTTCTTC. Translation gives CASSFSGGTYNEQFF. This chain uses TRBV4-2 with TRBJ2-1; 10 bases fit TRBD2. The J segment lost 2 bases and the V segment lost 5 bases, leaving 3 bases of the junction unmatched. The V gene's germline CDR1 is LGHNA and CDR2 YNFKEQ. The CDR3 runs to 15 residues.

The chain is built from TRBV5-6 and TRBJ1-1, with a tentative D call TRBD1 (5 bases). CDR1 and CDR2 from the germline V gene are SGHDT and YYEEEE. CDR3 length: 15 residues. Trimming removed 0 bases at V and 1 base at J, with 10 bases between. This CDR3 reads CASSLGAGPNTEAFF. CDR3 coding DNA: TGTGCCAGCAGCTTGGGGGCAGGGCCGAACACTGAAGCTTTCTTT.

The chain combines TRBV10-2 with TRBJ2-1; 11 bases match TRBD2. Germline trimming cut 7 bases from V and 3 bases from J; bases unmatched to any gene: 2. The CDR3 consists of 14 residues. The germline gives CDR1 WSHSY, CDR2 SAAADI. In DNA form, the CDR3 reads TGCGCCAGCAAGGGGACTAGCGGCTACAATGAGCAGTTCTTC. Its protein is CASKGTSGYNEQFF.

The rearrangement uses TRBV20-1 and TRBJ1-6; weak D call: TRBD1 (5 bases). The length of the CDR3 is 14 residues. V lost 3 bases, J lost 5 bases, and 11 bases lay in between. Germline CDR1 reads DFQATT; CDR2 reads SNEGSKA (reference sequence). CDR3 sequence (DNA): TGCAGTGCTAGTCCCCAGGGAGATAATTCACCCCTCCACTTT. Translating it yields CSASPQGDNSPLHF.

The genes are TRBV6-5 and TRBJ1-2; D not certain. V was shortened by 2 bases and J by 4 bases, with 8 bases between the two germline ends. This CDR3 comprises 13 residues. The germline CDR1 and CDR2 sequences are MNHEY and SVGAGI. CDR3 residues: CASSYGRIYGYTF. For the CDR3, the DNA is TGTGCCAGCAGTTACGGACGGATCTATGGCTACACCTTC.

The chain couples TRBV7-6 to TRBJ2-7; no reliable D call. Germline lookup yields CDR1 SGHVS and CDR2 FNYEAQ. The CDR3 consists of 13 residues. Trimming shortened V by 5 bases and J by 0 bases, and 8 bases separated the two germline ends. The CDR3 loop reads CASSVGNSYEQYF. The DNA for the CDR3 is TGTGCCAGCAGCGTGGGTAACTCCTACGAGCAGTACTTC. Full variable domain (remainder filled in from reference TRBV7-6 and TRBJ2-7): GAGVSQSPRYKVTKRGQDVALRCDPISGHVSLYWYRQALGQGPEFLTYFNYEAQQDKSGLPNDRFSAERPEGSISTLTIQRTEQRDSAMYRCASSVGNSYEQYFGPGTRLTVT.

This clone has only a few counts. The rearrangement links TRBV7-8 to TRBJ2-1, with TRBD2 as a possible D gene (6 bases). This CDR3 region has 14 residues. Germline values: CDR1 SGHVS, CDR2 FQNEAQ. Deletions cut 1 base from V and 7 bases from J, with 11 bases between. DNA of the CDR3: TGTGCCAGCAGCTTAGTTCGGGGGTTGAATGAGCAGTTCTTC. This gives the protein CASSLVRGLNEQFF.

This sequence joins TRBV6-5 and TRBJ1-2; 9 bases are shared with TRBD1. The CDR3 extends over 15 amino acids. Germline V gives CDR1 MNHEY, CDR2 SVGAGI. Germline trimming cut 6 bases from V and 3 bases from J; bases unmatched to any gene: 8. CDR3 in DNA: TGTGCCAGCAGACCGAACAGGGGGCGCGACTATGGCTACACCTTC. The encoded protein is CASRPNRGRDYGYTF.

This chain links TRBV10-3 with TRBJ2-1; D is unresolved. This CDR3 spans 11 amino acids. Germline CDR1 is ENHRY and CDR2 is SYGVKD. Deletions cut 11 bases from V and 2 bases from J, with 7 bases between. CDR3 nucleotides: TGTGCCCAAGGGCCCTACAATGAGCAGTTCTTC. It encodes CAQGPYNEQFF.

The J gene is TRBJ1-1, the V gene TRBV7-9; 8 nucleotides line up with TRBD1. This CDR3 is built from 14 residues. J lost 4 bases, V lost 5 bases, and 6 bases had no gene match. Germline V gene lookup returns CDR1 SEHNR and CDR2 FQNEAQ (reference sequence). In DNA, the CDR3 is TGTGCCAGCAGCCCCAGGACAGGGACCACTGAAGCTTTCTTT. Its translation is CASSPRTGTTEAFF.